This T cell receptor (beta chain) is from a study of spatial heterogeneity in lung cancer. Each CDR3 protein gets one entry after TCRdb re-called the 5' RACE reads with MiXCR. The data show tens of thousands of distinct CDR3 sequences, roughly 6.6% seen once. Sample time point: sample taken at primary tumor resection. Untreated early-stage non-small cell lung cancer patients, around 72 in total, were the donors. Sequencing was performed on whole RNA extracted from tumor and nontumor lung tissue, or from frozen PBMC, and the material was left unsorted. In this sample, this clonotype turned up a few times. Germline CDR1 WNHNN, CDR2 SYGVQD (reference sequence). The CDR3 is made up of 15 amino acids. V was shortened by 5 bases and J by 0 bases, with 12 bases between the two germline ends.

The gene calls are TRBV10-1 and TRBJ2-3, with D perhaps matching TRBD1 (6 bases). The TCR was taken from a female donor with early-stage non-small cell lung cancer. This specimen consisted of PBMCs, obtained at surgery. The DNA for the CDR3 is TGCGCCAGCAGTCAGGGGACGACTAGCACAGATACGCAGTATTTT. Translation: CASSQGTTSTDTQYF.